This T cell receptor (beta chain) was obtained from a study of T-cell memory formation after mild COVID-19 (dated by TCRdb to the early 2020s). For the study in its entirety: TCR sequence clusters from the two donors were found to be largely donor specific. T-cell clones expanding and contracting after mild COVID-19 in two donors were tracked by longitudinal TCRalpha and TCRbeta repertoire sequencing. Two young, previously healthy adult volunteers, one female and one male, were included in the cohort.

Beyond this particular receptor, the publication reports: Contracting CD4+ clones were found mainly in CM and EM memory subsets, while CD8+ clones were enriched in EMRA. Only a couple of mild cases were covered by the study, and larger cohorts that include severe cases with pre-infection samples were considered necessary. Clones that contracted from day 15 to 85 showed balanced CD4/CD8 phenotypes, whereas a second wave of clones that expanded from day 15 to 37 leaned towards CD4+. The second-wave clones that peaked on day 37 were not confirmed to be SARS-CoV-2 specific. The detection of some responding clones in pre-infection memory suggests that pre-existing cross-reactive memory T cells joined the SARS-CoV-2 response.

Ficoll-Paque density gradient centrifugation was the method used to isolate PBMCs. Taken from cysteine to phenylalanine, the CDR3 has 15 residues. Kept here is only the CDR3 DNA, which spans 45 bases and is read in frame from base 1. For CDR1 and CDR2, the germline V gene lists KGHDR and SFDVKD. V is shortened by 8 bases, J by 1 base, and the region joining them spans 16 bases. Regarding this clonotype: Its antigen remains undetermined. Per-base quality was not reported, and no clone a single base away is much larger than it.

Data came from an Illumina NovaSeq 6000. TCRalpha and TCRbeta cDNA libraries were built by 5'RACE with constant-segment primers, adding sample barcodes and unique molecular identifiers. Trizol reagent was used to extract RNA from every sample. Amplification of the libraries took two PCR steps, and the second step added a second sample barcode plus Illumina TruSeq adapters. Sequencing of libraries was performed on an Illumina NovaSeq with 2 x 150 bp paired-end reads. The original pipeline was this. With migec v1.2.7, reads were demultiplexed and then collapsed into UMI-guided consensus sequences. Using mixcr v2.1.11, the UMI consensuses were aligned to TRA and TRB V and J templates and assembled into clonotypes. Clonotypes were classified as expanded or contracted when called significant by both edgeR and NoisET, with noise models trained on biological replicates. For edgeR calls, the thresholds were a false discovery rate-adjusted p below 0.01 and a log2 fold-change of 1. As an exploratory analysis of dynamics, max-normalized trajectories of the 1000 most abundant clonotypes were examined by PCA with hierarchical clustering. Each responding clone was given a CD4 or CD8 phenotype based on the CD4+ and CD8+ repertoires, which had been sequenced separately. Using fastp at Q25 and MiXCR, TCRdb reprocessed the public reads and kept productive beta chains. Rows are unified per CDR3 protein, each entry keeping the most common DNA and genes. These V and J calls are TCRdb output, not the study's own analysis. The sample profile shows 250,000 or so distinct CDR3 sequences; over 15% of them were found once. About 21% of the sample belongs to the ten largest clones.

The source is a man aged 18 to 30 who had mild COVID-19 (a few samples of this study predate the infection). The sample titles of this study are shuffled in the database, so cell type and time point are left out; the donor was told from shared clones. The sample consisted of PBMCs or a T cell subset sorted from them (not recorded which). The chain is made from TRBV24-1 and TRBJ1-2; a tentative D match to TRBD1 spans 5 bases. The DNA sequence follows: TGTGCCACCACCAGGGCGAGGTTCAGTAACTATGGCTACACCTTC. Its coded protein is CATTRARFSNYGYTF.